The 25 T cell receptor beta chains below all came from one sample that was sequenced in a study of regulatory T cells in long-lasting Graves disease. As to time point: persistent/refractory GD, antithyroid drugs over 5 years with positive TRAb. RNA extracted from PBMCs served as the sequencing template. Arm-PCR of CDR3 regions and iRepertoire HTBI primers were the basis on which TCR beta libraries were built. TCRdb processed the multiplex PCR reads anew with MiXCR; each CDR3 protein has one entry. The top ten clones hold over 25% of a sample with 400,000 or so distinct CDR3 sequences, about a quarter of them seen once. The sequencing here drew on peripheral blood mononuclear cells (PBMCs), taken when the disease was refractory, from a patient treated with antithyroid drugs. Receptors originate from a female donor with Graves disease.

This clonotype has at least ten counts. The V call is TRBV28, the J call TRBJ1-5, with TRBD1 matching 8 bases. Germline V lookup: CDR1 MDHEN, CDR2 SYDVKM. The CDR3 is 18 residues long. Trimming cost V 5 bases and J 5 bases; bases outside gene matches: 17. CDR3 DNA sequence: TGTGCCAGCAGTCCTCAAAGCTCCAGACAGGGGACATATCAGCCCCAGCATTTT. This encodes CASSPQSSRQGTYQPQHF.

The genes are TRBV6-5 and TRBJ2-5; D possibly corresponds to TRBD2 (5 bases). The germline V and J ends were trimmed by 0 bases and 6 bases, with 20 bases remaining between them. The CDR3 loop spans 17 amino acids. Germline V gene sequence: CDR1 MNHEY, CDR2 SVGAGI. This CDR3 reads CASSYSKPLRLFQTQYF. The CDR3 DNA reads TGTGCCAGCAGTTACTCCAAACCACTTAGACTATTTCAGACCCAGTACTTC.

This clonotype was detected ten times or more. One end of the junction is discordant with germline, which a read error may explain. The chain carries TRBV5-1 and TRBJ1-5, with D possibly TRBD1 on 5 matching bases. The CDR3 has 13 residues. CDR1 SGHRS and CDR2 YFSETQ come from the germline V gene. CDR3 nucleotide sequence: TGTGCCAGCAGCTTATGGGGCGGTCAGCCCCAGCATTTT. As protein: CASSLWGGQPQHF.

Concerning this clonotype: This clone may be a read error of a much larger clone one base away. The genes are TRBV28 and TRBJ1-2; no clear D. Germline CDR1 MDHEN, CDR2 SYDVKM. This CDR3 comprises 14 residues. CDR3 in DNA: TGTGCCAGCAGAGGACTCCCCGCTAACTATGGCCACACCTTC. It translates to CASRGLPANYGHTF.

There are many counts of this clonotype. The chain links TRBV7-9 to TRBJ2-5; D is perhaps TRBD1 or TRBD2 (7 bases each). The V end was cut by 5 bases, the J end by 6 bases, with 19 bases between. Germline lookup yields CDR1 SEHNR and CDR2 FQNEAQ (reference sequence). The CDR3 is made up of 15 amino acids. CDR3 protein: CASSAEGRGRKTQYF. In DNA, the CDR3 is TGTGCCAGCAGCGCGGAGGGGAGGGGGCGAAAGACCCAGTACTTC. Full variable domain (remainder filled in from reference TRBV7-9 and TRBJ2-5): DTGVSQNPRHKITKRGQNVTFRCDPISEHNRLYWYRQTLGQGPEFLTYFQNEAQLEKSRLLSDRFSAERPKGSFSTLEIQRTEQGDSAMYLCASSAEGRGRKTQYFGPGTRLLVL.

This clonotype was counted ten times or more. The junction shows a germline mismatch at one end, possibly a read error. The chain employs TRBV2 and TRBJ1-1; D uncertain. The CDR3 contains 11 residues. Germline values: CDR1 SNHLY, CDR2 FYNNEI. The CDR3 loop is CASREGLWAFF. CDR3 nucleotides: TGTGCCAGCAGAGAAGGGTTGTGGGCTTTCTTT.

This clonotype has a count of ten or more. CDR3 residues: CASSSQQGRQPQHF. CDR3 nucleotide sequence: TGTGCCAGCAGTTCCCAACAGGGCCGACAGCCCCAGCATTTT. V is TRBV28 and J is TRBJ1-5; possible D gene TRBD1, 6 bases. Germline assignment: CDR1 MDHEN and CDR2 SYDVKM. The CDR3 is made up of 14 amino acids. Trimming removed 4 bases from V and 7 bases from J, with 14 bases in between. The full variable domain, in which reference TRBV28 and TRBJ1-5 provide the parts outside the CDR3, is DVKVTQSSRYLVKRTGEKVFLECVQDMDHENMFWYRQDPGLGLRLIYFSYDVKMKEKGDIPEGYSVSREKKERFSLILESASTNQTSMYLCASSSQQGRQPQHFGDGTRLSIL.

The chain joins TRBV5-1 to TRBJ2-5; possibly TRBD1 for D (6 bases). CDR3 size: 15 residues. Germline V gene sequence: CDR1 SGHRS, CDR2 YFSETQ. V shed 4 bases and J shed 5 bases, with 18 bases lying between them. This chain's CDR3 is CASSGWTEGRETQYF. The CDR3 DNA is TGCGCCAGCAGCGGTTGGACAGAGGGAAGGGAGACCCAGTACTTC.

CDR3 nucleotide sequence: TGTGCCTGGAGTTTGGAGGGGGGTAATCAGCCCCAGCATTTT. It yields the protein CAWSLEGGNQPQHF. The chain is built from TRBV30 and TRBJ1-5; D is perhaps TRBD1 (6 bases). The germline V and J ends were trimmed by 2 bases and 4 bases, with 12 bases remaining between them. This CDR3 has 14 residues. The germline V gene encodes CDR1 GTSNPN and CDR2 SVGIG (reference sequence).

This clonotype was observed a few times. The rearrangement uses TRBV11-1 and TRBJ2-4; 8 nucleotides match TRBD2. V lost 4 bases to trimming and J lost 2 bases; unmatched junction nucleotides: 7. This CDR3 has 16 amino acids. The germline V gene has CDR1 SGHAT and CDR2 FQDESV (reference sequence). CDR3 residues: CASSSGGPSPKNIQYF. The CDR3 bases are TGTGCCAGCAGCTCGGGAGGGCCGTCGCCCAAAAACATTCAGTACTTC.

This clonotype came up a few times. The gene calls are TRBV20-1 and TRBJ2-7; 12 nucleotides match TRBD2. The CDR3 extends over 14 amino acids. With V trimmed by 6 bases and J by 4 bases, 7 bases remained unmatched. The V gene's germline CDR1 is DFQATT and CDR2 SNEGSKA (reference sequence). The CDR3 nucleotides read TGCAGTGCCCAAAGACTAGCGGGAGCGTACGAGCAGTACTTC. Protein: CSAQRLAGAYEQYF.

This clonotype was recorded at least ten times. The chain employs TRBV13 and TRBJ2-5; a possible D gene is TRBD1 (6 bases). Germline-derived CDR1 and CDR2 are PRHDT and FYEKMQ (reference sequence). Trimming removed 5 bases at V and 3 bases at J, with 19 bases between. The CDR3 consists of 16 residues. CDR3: CASSPTRSAGEETQYF. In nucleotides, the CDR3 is TGTGCCAGCAGCCCTACCCGTAGCGCAGGGGAAGAGACCCAGTACTTC.

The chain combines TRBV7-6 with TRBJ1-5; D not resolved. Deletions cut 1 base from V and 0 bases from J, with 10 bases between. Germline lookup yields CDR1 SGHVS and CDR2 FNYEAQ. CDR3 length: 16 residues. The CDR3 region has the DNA TGTGCCAGCAGCTTAGGGGCAGGACGTAGCAATCAGCCCCAGCATTTT. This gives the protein CASSLGAGRSNQPQHF.

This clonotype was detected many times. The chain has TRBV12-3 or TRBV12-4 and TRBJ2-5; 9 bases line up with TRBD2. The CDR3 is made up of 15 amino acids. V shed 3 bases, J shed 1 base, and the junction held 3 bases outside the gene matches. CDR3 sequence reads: CASSFGLASQETQYF. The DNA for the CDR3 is TGTGCCAGCAGTTTCGGACTAGCGAGCCAAGAGACCCAGTACTTC.

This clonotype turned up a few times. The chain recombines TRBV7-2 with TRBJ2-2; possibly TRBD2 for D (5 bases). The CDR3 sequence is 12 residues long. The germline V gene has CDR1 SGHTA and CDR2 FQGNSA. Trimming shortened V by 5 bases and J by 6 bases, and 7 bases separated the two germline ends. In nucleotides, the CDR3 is TGTGCCAGCAGCCCGCGGGCCGGGGAGCTGTTTTTT. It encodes CASSPRAGELFF.

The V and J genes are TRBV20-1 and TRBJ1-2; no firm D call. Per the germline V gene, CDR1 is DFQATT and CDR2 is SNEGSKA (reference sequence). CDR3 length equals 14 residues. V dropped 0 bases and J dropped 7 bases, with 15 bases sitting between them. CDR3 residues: CSARDSRVPGGYTF. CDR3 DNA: TGCAGTGCTAGAGATTCGCGGGTCCCCGGTGGCTACACCTTC.

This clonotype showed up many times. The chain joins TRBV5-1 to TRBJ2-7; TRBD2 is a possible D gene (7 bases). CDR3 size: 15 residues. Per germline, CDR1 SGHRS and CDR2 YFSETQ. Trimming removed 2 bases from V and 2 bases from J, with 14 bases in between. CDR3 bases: TGCGCCAGCAGCTTTGAAGGGGGGGGAACCTACGAGCAGTACTTC. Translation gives CASSFEGGGTYEQYF.

CDR3 in DNA: TGCGCCAGCACCTCCACTAGCGGTGCGAACACCGGGGAGCTGTTTTTT. This sequence encodes CASTSTSGANTGELFF. The gene calls are TRBV5-1 and TRBJ2-2, with 8 bases identical to TRBD2. Germline CDR1 reads SGHRS; CDR2 reads YFSETQ. The CDR3 totals 16 residues. The V segment lost 6 bases and the J segment 0 bases; nucleotides outside the gene matches: 7. The full variable domain, rest sourced from reference TRBV5-1 and TRBJ2-2, is KAGVTQTPRYLIKTRGQQVTLSCSPISGHRSVSWYQQTPGQGLQFLFEYFSETQRNKGNFPGRFSGRQFSNSRSEMNVSTLELGDSALYLCASTSTSGANTGELFFGEGSRLTVL.

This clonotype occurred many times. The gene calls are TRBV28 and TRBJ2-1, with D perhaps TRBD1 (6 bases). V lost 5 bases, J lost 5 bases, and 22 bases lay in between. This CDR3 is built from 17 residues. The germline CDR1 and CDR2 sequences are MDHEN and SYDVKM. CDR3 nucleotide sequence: TGTGCCAGCAGTCGACCAGGGGACGGGGTGTATAACAATGAGCAGTTCTTC. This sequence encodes CASSRPGDGVYNNEQFF.

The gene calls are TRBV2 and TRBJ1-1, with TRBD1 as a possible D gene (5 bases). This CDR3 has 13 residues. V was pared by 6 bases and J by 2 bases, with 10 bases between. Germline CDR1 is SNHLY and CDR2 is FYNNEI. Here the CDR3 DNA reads TGTGCCAGCAGAGACGACAGAAACACTGAAGCTTTCTTT. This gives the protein CASRDDRNTEAFF.

The CDR3 nucleotides are TGTGCCAGCAGCGAGACAGCCTCGGGTTCACCCCTCCACTTT. It specifies CASSETASGSPLHF. The genes are TRBV7-3 and TRBJ1-6, with D possibly matching TRBD1 (5 bases). CDR3 length: 14 residues. Germline-derived CDR1 and CDR2 are SGHTA and FQGTGA. V was clipped by 5 bases and J by 9 bases, with 14 bases between them.

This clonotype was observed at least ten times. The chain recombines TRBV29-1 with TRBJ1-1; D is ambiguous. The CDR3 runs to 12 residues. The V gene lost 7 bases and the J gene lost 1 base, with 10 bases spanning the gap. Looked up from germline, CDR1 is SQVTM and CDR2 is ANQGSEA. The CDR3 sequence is CSGGSGNTEAFF. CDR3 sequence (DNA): TGCAGCGGGGGATCGGGGAACACTGAAGCTTTCTTT. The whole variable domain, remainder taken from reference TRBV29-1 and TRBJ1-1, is SAVISQKPSRDICQRGTSLTIQCQVDSQVTMMFWYRQQPGQSLTLIATANQGSEATYESGFVIDKFPISRPNLTFSTLTVSNMSPEDSSIYLCSGGSGNTEAFFGQGTRLTVV.

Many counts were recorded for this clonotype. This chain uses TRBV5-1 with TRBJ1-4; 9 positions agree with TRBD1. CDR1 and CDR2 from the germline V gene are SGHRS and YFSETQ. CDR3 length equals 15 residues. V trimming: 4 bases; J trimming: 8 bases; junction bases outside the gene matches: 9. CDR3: CASSPNRGPGEKLFF. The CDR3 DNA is TGCGCCAGCAGCCCCAACAGGGGGCCAGGCGAAAAACTGTTTTTT. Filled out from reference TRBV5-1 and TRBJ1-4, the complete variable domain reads KAGVTQTPRYLIKTRGQQVTLSCSPISGHRSVSWYQQTPGQGLQFLFEYFSETQRNKGNFPGRFSGRQFSNSRSEMNVSTLELGDSALYLCASSPNRGPGEKLFFGSGTQLSVL.

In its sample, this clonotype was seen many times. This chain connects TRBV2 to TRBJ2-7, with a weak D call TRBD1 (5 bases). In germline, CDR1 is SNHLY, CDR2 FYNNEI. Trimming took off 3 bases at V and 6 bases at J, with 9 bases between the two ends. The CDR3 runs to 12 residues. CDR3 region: CASSDRVGEQYF. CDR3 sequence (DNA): TGTGCCAGCAGTGACAGGGTGGGCGAGCAGTACTTC.

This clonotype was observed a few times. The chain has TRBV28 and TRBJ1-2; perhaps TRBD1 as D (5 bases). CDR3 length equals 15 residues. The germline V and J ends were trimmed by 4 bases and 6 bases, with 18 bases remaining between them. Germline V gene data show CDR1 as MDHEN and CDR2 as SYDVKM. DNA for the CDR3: TGTGCCAGCAGTTACGCGACAGCCACCGGGCATGGCTACACCTTC. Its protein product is CASSYATATGHGYTF.